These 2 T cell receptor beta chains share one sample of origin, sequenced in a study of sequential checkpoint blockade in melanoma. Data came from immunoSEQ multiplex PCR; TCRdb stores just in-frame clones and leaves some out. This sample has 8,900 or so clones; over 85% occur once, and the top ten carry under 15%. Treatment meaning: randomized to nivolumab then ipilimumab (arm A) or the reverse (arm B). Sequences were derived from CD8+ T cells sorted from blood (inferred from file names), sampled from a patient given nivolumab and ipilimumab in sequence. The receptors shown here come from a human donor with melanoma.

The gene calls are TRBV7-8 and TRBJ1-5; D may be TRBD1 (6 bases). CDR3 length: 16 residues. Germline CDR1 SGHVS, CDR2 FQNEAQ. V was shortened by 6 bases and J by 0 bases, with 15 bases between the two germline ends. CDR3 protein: CASRATGKYSNQPQHF. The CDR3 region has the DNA TGTGCCAGCAGGGCTACAGGGAAATATAGCAATCAGCCCCAGCATTTT. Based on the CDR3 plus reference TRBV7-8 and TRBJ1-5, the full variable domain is GAGVSQSPRYKVAKRGQDVALRCDPISGHVSLFWYQQALGQGPEFLTYFQNEAQLDKSGLPSDRFFAERPEGSVSTLKIQRTQQEDSAVYLCASRATGKYSNQPQHFGDGTRLSIL.

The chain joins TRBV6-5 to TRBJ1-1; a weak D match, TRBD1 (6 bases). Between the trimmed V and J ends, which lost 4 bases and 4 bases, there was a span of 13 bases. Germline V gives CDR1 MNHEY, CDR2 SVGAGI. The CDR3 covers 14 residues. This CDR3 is CASSLGQLGTEAFF. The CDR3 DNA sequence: TGTGCCAGCAGTTTAGGACAGCTGGGCACTGAAGCTTTCTTT.